These 13 T cell receptor beta chains share one sample of origin, sequenced in a study of cytomegalovirus exposure and HLA in healthy donors. The PCR contained 60 Vbeta and 13 Jbeta primers. Assay: immunoSEQ multiplex PCR; the TCRdb copy retains only in-frame clones and omits some. The data show approximately 120,000 clones, 65% to 75% seen once. Sequencing input: PBMCs. These TCRs come from a man aged 35 to 55 in good health and CMV-seropositive.

The J gene is TRBJ1-5, the V gene TRBV28; possibly TRBD1 for D (5 bases). V gave up 5 bases and J gave up 6 bases, with 8 bases separating them. The CDR3 has 12 residues. Looked up from germline, CDR1 is MDHEN and CDR2 is SYDVKM. CDR3: CASSQGSQPQHF. As DNA, the CDR3 is TGTGCCAGCAGTCAGGGTAGTCAGCCCCAGCATTTT.

The V call is TRBV19, the J call TRBJ2-6, with TRBD1 as a possible D gene (5 bases). The germline CDR1 and CDR2 sequences are LNHDA and SQIVND (reference sequence). Trimming pared 3 bases from V and 2 bases from J, leaving 8 bases between. This CDR3 is 15 amino acids long. The CDR3 nucleotides read TGTGCCAGTAGTATTCCAGGGACTGGGGCCAACGTCCTGACTTTC. This translates into CASSIPGTGANVLTF.

V usage is TRBV5-1 and J usage is TRBJ1-1; TRBD1 might be the D (6 bases). There are 13 residues in the CDR3. Germline V gene data show CDR1 as SGHRS and CDR2 as YFSETQ. Trimming took off 4 bases at V and 5 bases at J, with 12 bases between the two ends. The CDR3 protein is CASSAQGYTEAFF. The CDR3 DNA is TGCGCCAGCAGCGCACAGGGATATACTGAAGCTTTCTTT.

The chain joins TRBV5-1 to TRBJ2-1; D perhaps matches TRBD2 (5 bases). The V end was cut by 2 bases, the J end by 8 bases, with 14 bases between. This CDR3 has 14 residues. Germline lookup yields CDR1 SGHRS and CDR2 YFSETQ. The CDR3 nucleotides are TGCGCCAGCAGCTTCGGACGGACTTTGGATGAGCAGTTCTTC. Translated, it gives CASSFGRTLDEQFF. The variable domain in full, with the rest retrieved from reference TRBV5-1 and TRBJ2-1, is KAGVTQTPRYLIKTRGQQVTLSCSPISGHRSVSWYQQTPGQGLQFLFEYFSETQRNKGNFPGRFSGRQFSNSRSEMNVSTLELGDSALYLCASSFGRTLDEQFFGPGTRLTVL.

V is TRBV10-3 and J is TRBJ2-7; tentatively, D is TRBD1 (5 bases). Germline V lookup: CDR1 ENHRY, CDR2 SYGVKD. This CDR3 comprises 11 residues. Trimming took off 3 bases at V and 6 bases at J, with 6 bases between the two ends. The CDR3 is CAISDQGEQYF. CDR3 coding DNA: TGTGCCATCAGTGATCAGGGCGAGCAGTACTTC.

The chain joins TRBV2 to TRBJ1-2; TRBD1 matches at 11 bases. The V and J ends lost 6 bases and 4 bases, in that order; junction bases with no gene match: 7. Germline-derived CDR1 and CDR2 are SNHLY and FYNNEI. This CDR3 contains 15 residues. Here the CDR3 DNA reads TGTGCCAGCAGGGATACCGGGACAGGGGGCTATGGCTACACCTTC. Protein: CASRDTGTGGYGYTF.

The chain couples TRBV7-9 to TRBJ2-7, with D perhaps matching TRBD1 (5 bases). Trimming removed 0 bases at V and 5 bases at J, with 11 bases between. The CDR3 contains 14 residues. The germline CDR1 and CDR2 sequences are SEHNR and FQNEAQ (reference sequence). The CDR3 here is CASSLATRVDEQYF. The CDR3 DNA reads as TGTGCCAGCAGCTTAGCGACCAGGGTTGACGAGCAGTACTTC.

The chain is built from TRBV7-3 and TRBJ2-3; TRBD2 aligns across 10 bases. The germline V gene encodes CDR1 SGHTA and CDR2 FQGTGA. This CDR3 comprises 17 residues. Losses at the gene ends were 5 bases for V and 1 base for J; bases not matched to a gene: 9. CDR3 in DNA: TGTGCCAGCAGCAGGGGGCGGACTAGCGGAGGCACAGATACGCAGTATTTT. Translated, it gives CASSRGRTSGGTDTQYF.

This clone came up a few times. The V call is TRBV4-1, the J call TRBJ2-3, with D possibly TRBD2 on 5 matching bases. V lost 3 bases and J lost 6, with 19 bases in between. Germline assignment: CDR1 MGHRA and CDR2 YSYEKL. This CDR3 has 16 residues. CDR3 DNA: TGCGCCAGCAGCCACATCAACCTACTAGTTTACGATACGCAGTATTTT. It encodes CASSHINLLVYDTQYF.

This chain joins TRBV4-2 and TRBJ2-7; TRBD1 matches 9 bases. Per the germline V gene, CDR1 is LGHNA and CDR2 is YNFKEQ. V lost 2 bases to trimming and J lost 0 bases; unmatched junction nucleotides: 5. This CDR3 spans 16 amino acids. CDR3 nucleotides: TGTGCCAGCAGCCAACTCGACAGGGGGAACTCCTACGAGCAGTACTTC. This sequence encodes CASSQLDRGNSYEQYF.

The chain combines TRBV10-1 with TRBJ2-1, with D maybe TRBD2 (6 bases). The CDR3 loop spans 14 amino acids. Germline values: CDR1 WNHNN, CDR2 SYGVQD (reference sequence). Trimming took 1 base from V and 4 from J, leaving 8 bases between them. CDR3 nucleotides: TGCGCCAGCAGTGAGTACGGACTATACAATGAGCAGTTCTTC. Residues: CASSEYGLYNEQFF.

V usage is TRBV18 and J usage is TRBJ1-5, with 7 bases matching TRBD1. The CDR3 extends over 13 amino acids. V was pared by 3 bases and J by 7 bases, with 3 bases of the junction left unmatched. Germline V lookup: CDR1 KGHSH, CDR2 LQKENI. Here the CDR3 reads CASSPTGDQPQHF. For the CDR3, the DNA is TGTGCCAGCTCACCCACAGGGGACCAGCCCCAGCATTTT.

Remarks on this clone: Sequence at one end of the junction differs from germline and may be a read error. The chain is built from TRBV7-9 and TRBJ1-2; maybe TRBD1 (6 bases). Looked up from germline, CDR1 is SEHNR and CDR2 is FQNEAQ (reference sequence). The CDR3 is 16 residues long. Written as DNA, the CDR3 is TGTTCCAGCACTTCCCCCTGGGACATAGCTAACTATGGCTACACCTTC. It is translated as CSSTSPWDIANYGYTF.